This T cell receptor beta chain was sequenced for a study of blood T cell repertoires in COVID-19. Across the study: Acute and convalescent COVID-19 specimens originated in the United States, Italy and Spain. PBMCs, B-cell-depleted T cells, or T cells provided the cDNA or gDNA that made up the material.

Those enrolled, adults aged roughly 18 to 100 years, came from around 24 US areas. Authors' methods: Reference gene primer amplification in the assay estimated nucleated cell counts. Produced via immunoSEQ multiplex PCR; TCRdb's table is partial and in-frame only. V and J calls and clone size come straight from that table; D and trimming were deduced from the DNA. The repertoire holds 200,000 to 250,000 clones, with over 75% as singletons. The TCR comes from a man aged 35-49 years who had recovered from COVID-19. Material: PBMCs or T cells enriched from blood (not recorded which).

CDR3 amino acids: CASSLGTKGNTIYF. The CDR3 bases are TGTGCCAGCAGCTTAGGAACAAAGGGAAACACCATATATTTT. V and J are TRBV7-9 and TRBJ1-3; D remains unclear. CDR3 length equals 14 residues. Deletions cut 1 base from V and 4 bases from J, with 8 bases between. Germline loops: CDR1 SEHNR, CDR2 FQNEAQ (reference sequence).